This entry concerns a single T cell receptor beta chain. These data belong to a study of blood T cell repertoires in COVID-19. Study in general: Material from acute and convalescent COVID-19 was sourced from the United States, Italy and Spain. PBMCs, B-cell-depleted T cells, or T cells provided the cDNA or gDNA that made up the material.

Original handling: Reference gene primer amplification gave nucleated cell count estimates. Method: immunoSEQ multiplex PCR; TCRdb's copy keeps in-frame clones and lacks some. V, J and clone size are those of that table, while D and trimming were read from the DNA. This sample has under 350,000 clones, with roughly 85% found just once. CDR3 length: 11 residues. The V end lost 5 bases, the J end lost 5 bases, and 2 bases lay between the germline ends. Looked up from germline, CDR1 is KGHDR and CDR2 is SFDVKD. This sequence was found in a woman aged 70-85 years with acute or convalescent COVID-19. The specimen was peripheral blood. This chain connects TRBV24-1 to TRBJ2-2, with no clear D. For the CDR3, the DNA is TGTGCCACCAGTGTAACCGGGGAGCTGTTTTTT. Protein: CATSVTGELFF.